This entry lists 29 T cell receptor beta chains sequenced from one sample in a study of control samples from healthy donors and cancer patients. The table came from immunoSEQ multiplex PCR; TCRdb's copy has only in-frame clones and leaves some out. The sample carries roughly 92,000 clones, around 86% recorded once. The sample taken for sequencing was blood. The receptors were gathered from a woman aged 45-59 years in good health.

The chain links TRBV28 to TRBJ2-5, with D possibly TRBD2 on 6 matching bases. Germline CDR1 reads MDHEN; CDR2 reads SYDVKM. V was pared by 1 base and J by 1 base, with 10 bases between. The CDR3 loop spans 15 amino acids. The CDR3 bases are TGTGCCAGCAGTTTATTGGGCGGGGCCCAAGAGACCCAGTACTTC. Amino acids: CASSLLGGAQETQYF.

The CDR3 loop reads CASSAGTSKETQYF. In DNA form, the CDR3 reads TGTGCCAGCAGCGCCGGGACTAGCAAGGAGACCCAGTACTTC. The rearrangement links TRBV7-6 to TRBJ2-5, with 9 bases that match TRBD2. This CDR3 comprises 14 residues. J was trimmed by 5 bases and V by 5 bases; bases with no gene match: 6. Germline CDR1 reads SGHVS; CDR2 reads FNYEAQ. Variable domain in full (rest from reference TRBV7-6 and TRBJ2-5): GAGVSQSPRYKVTKRGQDVALRCDPISGHVSLYWYRQALGQGPEFLTYFNYEAQQDKSGLPNDRFSAERPEGSISTLTIQRTEQRDSAMYRCASSAGTSKETQYFGPGTRLLVL.

This chain's CDR3 is CASSLVPDTQYF. DNA for the CDR3: TGCGCCAGCAGCTTGGTCCCAGATACGCAGTATTTT. V usage is TRBV5-1 and J usage is TRBJ2-3; D ambiguous. This CDR3 spans 12 amino acids. The germline V gene encodes CDR1 SGHRS and CDR2 YFSETQ. The ends were cut back, 0 bases at V and 4 bases at J, with 3 bases in the middle. The full variable domain, completed using reference TRBV5-1 and TRBJ2-3, is KAGVTQTPRYLIKTRGQQVTLSCSPISGHRSVSWYQQTPGQGLQFLFEYFSETQRNKGNFPGRFSGRQFSNSRSEMNVSTLELGDSALYLCASSLVPDTQYFGPGTRLTVL.

This chain joins TRBV19 and TRBJ2-7, with 7 bases aligning to TRBD1. The CDR3 sequence is 16 residues long. Losses at the gene ends were 5 bases for V and 2 bases for J; bases not matched to a gene: 12. Germline loops: CDR1 LNHDA, CDR2 SQIVND (reference sequence). CDR3 nucleotides: TGTGCCAGTAGTGTTACCGGACAGGCGATTCCCTACGAGCAGTACTTC. Translation: CASSVTGQAIPYEQYF.

The chain has TRBV15 and TRBJ2-3; no clear D. The CDR3 consists of 14 residues. CDR1 and CDR2 (germline): LNHNV, YYDKDF (reference sequence). V shed 1 base and J shed 2 bases, with 7 bases lying between them. DNA of the CDR3: TGTGCCACCAGCAGAGCGGGTTACACAGATACGCAGTATTTT. This translates into CATSRAGYTDTQYF.

The chain uses TRBV28 and TRBJ2-5, with D perhaps matching TRBD2 (5 bases). CDR1 MDHEN and CDR2 SYDVKM come from the germline V gene. Trimming removed 4 bases from V and 6 bases from J, with 18 bases in between. The CDR3 runs 15 residues. For the CDR3, the DNA is TGTGCCAGCAGTTCGGGGATTGGTCGGAAACAGACCCAGTACTTC. It codes for CASSSGIGRKQTQYF.

The chain recombines TRBV2 with TRBJ2-7; 13 bases align to TRBD2. This CDR3 region has 15 residues. The germline CDR1 and CDR2 sequences are SNHLY and FYNNEI. Unmatched junction bases numbered 9, after V lost 7 bases and J lost 6 bases. The CDR3 loop reads CASNGLAGVFREQYF. The CDR3 DNA reads TGTGCCAGCAATGGACTAGCGGGAGTGTTCCGCGAGCAGTACTTC.

The chain has TRBV5-1 and TRBJ2-3; no clear D gene. Trimming took off 5 bases at V and 6 bases at J, with 16 bases between the two ends. The germline V gene has CDR1 SGHRS and CDR2 YFSETQ. This CDR3 has 14 residues. CDR3 sequence: CASSPALGADTQYF. CDR3 coding DNA: TGCGCCAGCAGTCCCGCGCTGGGTGCGGATACGCAGTATTTT.

This clone has a single count. The chain couples TRBV28 to TRBJ1-4; perhaps TRBD1 as D (5 bases). Per the germline V gene, CDR1 is MDHEN and CDR2 is SYDVKM. V shed 4 bases and J shed 0 bases, with 12 bases lying between them. This CDR3 is built from 16 residues. The CDR3 loop reads CASSSPLGPTNEKLFF. The CDR3 nucleotides are TGTGCCAGCAGTTCTCCCCTGGGGCCAACTAATGAAAAACTGTTTTTT.

This chain links TRBV29-1 with TRBJ2-3; D may be TRBD1 (6 bases). The CDR3 has 16 residues. Trimming took off 5 bases at V and 3 bases at J, with 21 bases between the two ends. Per germline, CDR1 SQVTM and CDR2 ANQGSEA. CDR3 DNA sequence: TGCAGCGTTCGGTTATGGGGGCGCTTCGTGACAGATACGCAGTATTTT. Its protein is CSVRLWGRFVTDTQYF.

This chain uses TRBV5-1 with TRBJ1-2; D is ambiguous. The CDR3 extends over 14 amino acids. The germline gives CDR1 SGHRS, CDR2 YFSETQ. V was clipped by 0 bases and J by 8 bases, with 14 bases between them. In nucleotides, the CDR3 is TGCGCCAGCAGCTTGGTAGCTGGGATGGGAGGCTACACCTTC. Translating it yields CASSLVAGMGGYTF. Based on the CDR3 plus reference TRBV5-1 and TRBJ1-2, the full variable domain is KAGVTQTPRYLIKTRGQQVTLSCSPISGHRSVSWYQQTPGQGLQFLFEYFSETQRNKGNFPGRFSGRQFSNSRSEMNVSTLELGDSALYLCASSLVAGMGGYTFGSGTRLTVV.

This clone rates as medium-sized. This CDR3 is CASSDRDTGELFF. The CDR3 DNA reads as TGTGCCAGCAGTGACAGGGACACCGGGGAGCTGTTTTTT. The genes are TRBV6-4 and TRBJ2-2; D ambiguous. The CDR3 runs to 13 residues. Germline lookup yields CDR1 MRHNA and CDR2 SNTAGT. Trimming shortened V by 2 bases and J by 3 bases, and 4 bases separated the two germline ends.

This clone was detected once. The same CDR3 can be traced to other DNA sequences in this sample. This sequence joins TRBV12-3 or TRBV12-4 and TRBJ1-2; perhaps TRBD1 as D (6 bases). The ends were cut back, 6 bases at V and 2 bases at J, with 10 bases in the middle. CDR3 size: 13 residues. Written as DNA, the CDR3 is TGTGCCAGCAGACCCACAGGGAACTATGGCTACACCTTC. Amino acid sequence: CASRPTGNYGYTF.

This clone was recorded only once. V gene TRBV5-6 combines with J gene TRBJ2-2, with TRBD1 identical over 8 bases. Germline lookup yields CDR1 SGHDT and CDR2 YYEEEE. The CDR3 contains 17 residues. The trim removed 2 bases at V and 3 bases at J, leaving 9 bases unmatched. The DNA of the CDR3 is TGTGCCAGCAGCTTTAGGGCGGGGACAGGACACACCGGGGAGCTGTTTTTT. Translation gives CASSFRAGTGHTGELFF.

The chain uses TRBV28 and TRBJ1-5, with D maybe TRBD1 (5 bases). Trimming left V 4 bases short and J 3 bases short, with 10 bases between. The germline V gene has CDR1 MDHEN and CDR2 SYDVKM. This CDR3 spans 14 amino acids. The CDR3 reads CASSSGGPNQPQHF. The CDR3 DNA reads TGTGCCAGCAGTTCGGGGGGTCCCAATCAGCCCCAGCATTTT.

V usage is TRBV5-6 and J usage is TRBJ1-3, with 7 bases matching TRBD1. CDR1 and CDR2 from the germline V gene are SGHDT and YYEEEE. V lost 0 bases to trimming and J lost 2 bases; unmatched junction nucleotides: 14. This CDR3 has 19 residues. The CDR3 sequence is CASSLEVRTGLRAGNTIYF. The CDR3 DNA is TGTGCCAGCAGCTTGGAGGTGAGGACAGGCCTGAGGGCTGGAAACACCATATATTTT.

The chain carries TRBV4-3 and TRBJ2-2, with D unresolved. Germline CDR1 is LGHNA and CDR2 is YSLEER. V shed 3 bases and J shed 6 bases, with 11 bases lying between them. The CDR3 totals 14 residues. The CDR3 DNA reads TGCGCCAGCAGCCAGGCCGGCCTCGCCGGGGAGCTGTTTTTT. Translation gives CASSQAGLAGELFF.

The chain employs TRBV5-4 and TRBJ2-1; 11 bases map to TRBD2. The CDR3 covers 16 residues. The V gene end was trimmed by 0 bases and the J gene end by 6 bases; junction bases not matched to a gene: 5. Germline lookup yields CDR1 SGHNT and CDR2 YYREEE (reference sequence). CDR3 residues: CASSLEVTSGTNEQFF. In nucleotides, the CDR3 is TGTGCCAGCAGCTTGGAAGTGACTAGCGGGACCAATGAGCAGTTCTTC.

J is TRBJ2-7 and V is TRBV4-1, with TRBD2 identical over 9 bases. V lost 0 bases and J lost 2; bases outside the gene matches: 11. There are 18 residues in the CDR3. Germline V gene sequence: CDR1 MGHRA, CDR2 YSYEKL. CDR3 protein: CASSQDVAGGPQTYEQYF. The CDR3 bases are TGCGCCAGCAGCCAAGATGTGGCGGGGGGGCCGCAAACCTACGAGCAGTACTTC.

This clone was picked up one time. The gene calls are TRBV7-3 and TRBJ2-2; 8 bases fit TRBD2. CDR1 and CDR2 (germline): SGHTA, FQGTGA. V dropped 5 bases and J dropped 3; count of bases not matched to a gene: 8. The CDR3 sequence is 16 residues long. CDR3: CASSGTGTSYTGELFF. The CDR3 region has the DNA TGTGCCAGCAGCGGGACCGGGACTAGTTACACCGGGGAGCTGTTTTTT. Complete variable domain (other parts from reference TRBV7-3 and TRBJ2-2): GAGVSQTPSNKVTEKGKYVELRCDPISGHTALYWYRQSLGQGPEFLIYFQGTGAADDSGLPNDRFFAVRPEGSVSTLKIQRTERGDSAVYLCASSGTGTSYTGELFFGEGSRLTVL.

The chain joins TRBV10-3 to TRBJ2-3, with D uncertain. V shed 0 bases and J shed 0 bases, with 10 bases lying between them. The germline CDR1 and CDR2 sequences are ENHRY and SYGVKD. The CDR3 totals 16 residues. Here the CDR3 DNA reads TGTGCCATCAGTGAGTCATTTGCCACTAGCACAGATACGCAGTATTTT. Amino acid sequence: CAISESFATSTDTQYF.

This rearrangement joins TRBV19 to TRBJ2-1; 12 nucleotides line up with TRBD2. Germline values: CDR1 LNHDA, CDR2 SQIVND (reference sequence). The trim removed 8 bases at V and 7 bases at J, leaving 6 bases unmatched. This CDR3 has 14 residues. CDR3 residues: CASVTSGGRNEQFF. CDR3 in DNA: TGTGCCAGTGTTACTAGCGGGGGGCGGAATGAGCAGTTCTTC.

The chain is built from TRBV6-6 and TRBJ1-2, with D possibly being TRBD1 (6 bases). CDR3 size: 14 residues. Germline assignment: CDR1 MNHNY and CDR2 SVGAGI (reference sequence). V dropped 6 bases and J dropped 5 bases, with 16 bases sitting between them. CDR3 DNA: TGTGCCAGCAGGCTTCAGGGGAGCGGGTATGGCTACACCTTC. The encoded protein is CASRLQGSGYGYTF.

V is TRBV11-2 and J is TRBJ2-7, with 9 nucleotides matching TRBD1. Losses at the gene ends were 3 bases for V and 2 bases for J; bases not matched to a gene: 2. Germline V gene lookup returns CDR1 SGHAT and CDR2 FQNNGV. This CDR3 is 14 amino acids long. Written as DNA, the CDR3 is TGTGCCAGCAGCTTGGACAGGGGCCCCTACGAGCAGTACTTC. This sequence encodes CASSLDRGPYEQYF.

The rearrangement joins TRBV5-4 to TRBJ2-7, with D perhaps TRBD2 (6 bases). The germline V and J ends were trimmed by 5 bases and 2 bases, with 20 bases remaining between them. The CDR3 contains 16 residues. CDR1 SGHNT and CDR2 YYREEE come from the germline V gene (reference sequence). The CDR3 protein is CASSYGFAGSPYEQYF. CDR3 DNA sequence: TGTGCCAGCAGTTATGGCTTCGCCGGGAGCCCCTACGAGCAGTACTTC.

The V call is TRBV5-1, the J call TRBJ1-1, with D perhaps TRBD1 (6 bases). Germline loops: CDR1 SGHRS, CDR2 YFSETQ. Between the trimmed V and J ends, which lost 4 bases and 1 base, there was a span of 14 bases. This CDR3 region has 15 residues. CDR3 sequence: CASSQMGGQNTEAFF. CDR3 DNA: TGCGCCAGCAGCCAAATGGGGGGACAGAACACTGAAGCTTTCTTT.

The chain links TRBV11-2 to TRBJ2-2, with 7 bases fitting TRBD1. V trimming: 5 bases; J trimming: 3 bases; junction bases outside the gene matches: 6. Germline V gives CDR1 SGHAT, CDR2 FQNNGV. The CDR3 extends over 15 amino acids. The CDR3, as DNA: TGTGCCAGCAGCCCTGACAGGGTAGACACCGGGGAGCTGTTTTTT. Translation: CASSPDRVDTGELFF.

The chain couples TRBV19 to TRBJ2-3, with 9 bases that match TRBD2. This CDR3 region has 14 residues. With V trimmed by 8 bases and J by 2 bases, 5 bases remained unmatched. CDR1 and CDR2 (germline): LNHDA, SQIVND (reference sequence). The DNA of the CDR3 is TGTGCCAGTGGGCGGGAGGGCCTCACAGATACGCAGTATTTT. Its translation: CASGREGLTDTQYF. The whole variable domain, remainder taken from reference TRBV19 and TRBJ2-3, is DGGITQSPKYLFRKEGQNVTLSCEQNLNHDAMYWYRQDPGQGLRLIYYSQIVNDFQKGDIAEGYSVSREKKESFPLTVTSAQKNPTAFYLCASGREGLTDTQYFGPGTRLTVL.

The V gene is TRBV28, the J gene TRBJ1-6; D remains unclear. This CDR3 is built from 15 residues. The germline CDR1 and CDR2 sequences are MDHEN and SYDVKM. The V and J ends lost 2 bases and 0 bases respectively, with 5 bases between them. CDR3: CASSLGISYNSPLHF. CDR3 coding DNA: TGTGCCAGCAGTTTAGGGATCTCCTATAATTCACCCCTCCACTTT.